These 4 T cell receptor beta chains originate from one sample sequenced in a study of T cells in Graves' hyperthyroidism and ophthalmopathy. RNA transcripts served as the template for amplifying TCR beta CDR3 regions. First-round RT-PCR of the TCR CDR3 relied on the HTBI primer set. TCRdb called the multiplex PCR reads again in MiXCR, with one record for every CDR3 protein. The sample consists of more than 550,000 distinct CDR3 sequences, about 45% of them appearing once. The sample consisted of peripheral blood or thyroid tissue (not recorded which). The receptors were sampled from an adult man with Graves' disease, either hyperthyroidism or ophthalmopathy (not recorded which).

This clonotype was found many times. The rearrangement joins TRBV9 to TRBJ1-2; weak D call: TRBD1 (6 bases). Per the germline V gene, CDR1 is SGDLS and CDR2 is YYNGEE. V was pared by 4 bases and J by 8 bases, with 12 bases between. CDR3 size: 12 residues. For the CDR3, the DNA is TGTGCCAGCAGCCCCGGACAGAGAGGCTACACCTTC. It codes for CASSPGQRGYTF.

The chain links TRBV13 to TRBJ1-1, with TRBD1 as a possible D gene (5 bases). This CDR3 is built from 12 residues. The V gene's germline CDR1 is PRHDT and CDR2 FYEKMQ (reference sequence). Trimming removed 1 base from V and 10 bases from J, with 10 bases in between. The CDR3 DNA follows: TGTGCCAGCAGCTTAGAGCCAGGGACAGCTTTCTTT. Its protein is CASSLEPGTAFF.

The chain employs TRBV15 and TRBJ1-6, with D tentatively TRBD1 (5 bases). V lost 5 bases and J lost 10, with 9 bases in between. CDR1 is LNHNV and CDR2 is YYDKDF in the germline V gene (reference sequence). CDR3 length equals 12 residues. The CDR3 sequence: CATSGTNSPLHF. The CDR3 region has the DNA TGTGCCACCAGCGGGACCAACTCACCCCTCCACTTT.

This clonotype was observed a handful of times. The gene calls are TRBV2 and TRBJ1-2, with unresolved D. V lost 2 bases, J lost 8 bases, and 9 bases lay in between. CDR1 SNHLY and CDR2 FYNNEI come from the germline V gene. The CDR3 runs 12 residues. CDR3 bases: TGTGCCAGCAGTGAACTCCAGGAGGGCTACACCTTC. Encoded protein: CASSELQEGYTF.